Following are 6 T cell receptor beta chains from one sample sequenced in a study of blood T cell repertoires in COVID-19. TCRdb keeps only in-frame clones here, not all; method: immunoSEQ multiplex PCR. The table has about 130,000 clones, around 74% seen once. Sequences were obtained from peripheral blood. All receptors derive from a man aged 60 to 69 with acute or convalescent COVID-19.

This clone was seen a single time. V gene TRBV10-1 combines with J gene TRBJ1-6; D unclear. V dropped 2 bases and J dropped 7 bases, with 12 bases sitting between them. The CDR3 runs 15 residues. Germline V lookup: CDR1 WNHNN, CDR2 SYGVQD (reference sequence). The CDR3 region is CASSETLAPNSPLHF. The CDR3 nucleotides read TGCGCCAGCAGTGAGACGTTGGCCCCGAATTCACCCCTCCACTTT.

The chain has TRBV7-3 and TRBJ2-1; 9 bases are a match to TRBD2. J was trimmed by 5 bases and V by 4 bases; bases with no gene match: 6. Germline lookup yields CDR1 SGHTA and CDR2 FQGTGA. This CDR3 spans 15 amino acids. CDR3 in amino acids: CASSSQRGVNNEQFF. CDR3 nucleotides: TGTGCCAGCAGCTCCCAGCGGGGGGTCAACAATGAGCAGTTCTTC.

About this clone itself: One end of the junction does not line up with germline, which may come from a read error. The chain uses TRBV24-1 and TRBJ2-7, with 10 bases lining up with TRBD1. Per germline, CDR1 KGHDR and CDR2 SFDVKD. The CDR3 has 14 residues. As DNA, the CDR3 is TGTGCCACCAGTGCGACAGGGGGCTCCCACGAGCAGTACTTC. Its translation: CATSATGGSHEQYF.

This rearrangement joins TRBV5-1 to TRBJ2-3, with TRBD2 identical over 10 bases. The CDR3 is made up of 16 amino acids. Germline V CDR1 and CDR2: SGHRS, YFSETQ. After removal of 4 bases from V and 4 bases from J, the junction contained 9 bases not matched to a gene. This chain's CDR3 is CASSDRAGGPSDTQYF. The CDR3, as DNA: TGCGCCAGCAGCGACCGAGCGGGAGGGCCCTCAGATACGCAGTATTTT.

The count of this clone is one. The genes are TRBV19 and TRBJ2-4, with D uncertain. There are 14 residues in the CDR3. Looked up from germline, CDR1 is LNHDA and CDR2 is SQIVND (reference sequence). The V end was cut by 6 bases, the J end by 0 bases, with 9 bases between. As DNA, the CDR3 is TGTGCCAGTAGGCCCATCGGAGCCAAAAACATTCAGTACTTC. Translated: CASRPIGAKNIQYF. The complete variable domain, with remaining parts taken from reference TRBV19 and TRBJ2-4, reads DGGITQSPKYLFRKEGQNVTLSCEQNLNHDAMYWYRQDPGQGLRLIYYSQIVNDFQKGDIAEGYSVSREKKESFPLTVTSAQKNPTAFYLCASRPIGAKNIQYFGAGTRLSVL.

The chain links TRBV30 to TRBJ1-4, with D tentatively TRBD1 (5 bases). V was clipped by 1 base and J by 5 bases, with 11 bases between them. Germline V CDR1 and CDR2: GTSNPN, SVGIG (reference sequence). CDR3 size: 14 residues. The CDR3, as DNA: TGTGCCTGGAGTGAAACAGGAGGGAATGAAAAACTGTTTTTT. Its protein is CAWSETGGNEKLFF. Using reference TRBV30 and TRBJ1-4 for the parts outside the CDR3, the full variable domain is SQTIHQWPATLVQPVGSPLSLECTVEGTSNPNLYWYRQAAGRGLQLLFYSVGIGQISSEVPQNLSASRPQDRQFILSSKKLLLSDSGFYLCAWSETGGNEKLFFGSGTQLSVL.